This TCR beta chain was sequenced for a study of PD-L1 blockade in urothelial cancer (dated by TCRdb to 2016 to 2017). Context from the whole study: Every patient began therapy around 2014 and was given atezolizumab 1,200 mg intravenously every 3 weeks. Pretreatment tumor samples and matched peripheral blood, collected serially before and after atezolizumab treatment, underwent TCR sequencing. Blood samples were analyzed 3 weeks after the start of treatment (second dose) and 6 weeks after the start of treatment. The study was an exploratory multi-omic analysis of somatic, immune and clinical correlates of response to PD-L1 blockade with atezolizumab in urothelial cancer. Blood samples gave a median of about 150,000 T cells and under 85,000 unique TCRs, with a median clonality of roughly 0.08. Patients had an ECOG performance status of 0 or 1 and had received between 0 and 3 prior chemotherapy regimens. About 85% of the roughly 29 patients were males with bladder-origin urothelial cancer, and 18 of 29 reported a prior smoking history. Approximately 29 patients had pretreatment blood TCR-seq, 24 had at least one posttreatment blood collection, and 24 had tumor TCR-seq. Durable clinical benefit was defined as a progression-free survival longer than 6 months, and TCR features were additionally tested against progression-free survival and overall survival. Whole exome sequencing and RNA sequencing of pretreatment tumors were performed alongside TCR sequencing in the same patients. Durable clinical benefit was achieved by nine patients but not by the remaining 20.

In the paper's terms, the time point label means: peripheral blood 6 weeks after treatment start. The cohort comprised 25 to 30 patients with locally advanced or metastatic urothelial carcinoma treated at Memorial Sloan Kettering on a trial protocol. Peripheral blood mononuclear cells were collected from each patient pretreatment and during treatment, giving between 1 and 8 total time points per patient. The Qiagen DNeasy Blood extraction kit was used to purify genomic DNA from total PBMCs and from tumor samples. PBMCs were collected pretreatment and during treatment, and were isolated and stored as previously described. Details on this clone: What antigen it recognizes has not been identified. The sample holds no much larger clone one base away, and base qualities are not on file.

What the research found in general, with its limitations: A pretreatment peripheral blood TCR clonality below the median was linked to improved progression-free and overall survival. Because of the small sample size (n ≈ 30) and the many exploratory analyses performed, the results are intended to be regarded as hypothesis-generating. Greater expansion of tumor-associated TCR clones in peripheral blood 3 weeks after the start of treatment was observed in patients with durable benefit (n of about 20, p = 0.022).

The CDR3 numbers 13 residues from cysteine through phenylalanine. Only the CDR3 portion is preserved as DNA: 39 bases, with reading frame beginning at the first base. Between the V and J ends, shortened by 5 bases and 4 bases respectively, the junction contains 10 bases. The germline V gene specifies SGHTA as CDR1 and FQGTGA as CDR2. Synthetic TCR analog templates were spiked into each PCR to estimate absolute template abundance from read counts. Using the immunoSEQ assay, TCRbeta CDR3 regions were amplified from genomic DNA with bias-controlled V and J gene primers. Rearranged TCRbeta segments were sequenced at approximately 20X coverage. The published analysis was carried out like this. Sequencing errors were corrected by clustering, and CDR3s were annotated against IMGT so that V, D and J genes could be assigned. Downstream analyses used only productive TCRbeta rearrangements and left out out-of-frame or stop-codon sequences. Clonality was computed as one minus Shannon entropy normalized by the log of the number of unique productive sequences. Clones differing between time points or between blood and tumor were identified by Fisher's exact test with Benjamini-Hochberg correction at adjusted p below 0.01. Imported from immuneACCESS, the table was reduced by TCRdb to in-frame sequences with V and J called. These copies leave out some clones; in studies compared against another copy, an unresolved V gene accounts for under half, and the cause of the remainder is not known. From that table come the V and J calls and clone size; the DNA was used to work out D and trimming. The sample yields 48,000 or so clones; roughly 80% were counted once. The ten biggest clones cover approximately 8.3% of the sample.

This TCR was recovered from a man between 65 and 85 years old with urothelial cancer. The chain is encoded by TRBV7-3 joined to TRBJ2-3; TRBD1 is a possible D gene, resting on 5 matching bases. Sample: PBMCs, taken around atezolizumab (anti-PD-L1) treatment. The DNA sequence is TGTGCCAGCAGCGAAGGCAGGGCAGATACGCAGTATTTT. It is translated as CASSEGRADTQYF.